One sample yielded the 19 T cell receptor beta chains listed below, sequenced in a study of T-cell reconstitution after alpha-beta-depleted transplantation in children. The authors prepared the TCRbeta library with unique molecular identifiers. TCRdb passed the PCR reads through MiXCR, listing each CDR3 protein once. The table has 490,000 or so distinct CDR3 sequences, over 9.5% seen once. The sample in question was PBMCs, obtained before TCRalphabeta/CD19-depleted stem cell transplant. The source of these receptors is a child aged 2 to 15 with inherited bone marrow failure, due to receive a stem cell transplant.

This clonotype was seen more than once but under ten times. This sequence joins TRBV6-2 or TRBV6-3 and TRBJ2-7; perhaps TRBD2 as D (5 bases). Germline assignment: CDR1 MNHEY and CDR2 SVGEGT. This CDR3 spans 13 amino acids. V was pared by 5 bases and J by 6 bases, with 14 bases between. DNA of the CDR3: TGTGCCAGCAGTCCGACGAGGACTCGCGAGCAGTACTTC. Its protein product is CASSPTRTREQYF.

This clonotype was found many times. The genes are TRBV7-9 and TRBJ1-1; no firm D call. Trimming shortened V by 9 bases and J by 6 bases, and 20 bases separated the two germline ends. The germline CDR1 and CDR2 sequences are SEHNR and FQNEAQ (reference sequence). This CDR3 comprises 14 residues. CDR3 residues: CARSPRDLTPEAFF. CDR3 bases: TGTGCCAGAAGCCCGCGGGATTTAACTCCTGAAGCTTTCTTT.

This clonotype was observed a few times. As DNA, the CDR3 is TGCAGCGCGACAGCCATGAACACTGAAGCTTTCTTT. Its translation is CSATAMNTEAFF. This rearrangement joins TRBV29-1 to TRBJ1-1, with D possibly matching TRBD1 (5 bases). Germline V gene sequence: CDR1 SQVTM, CDR2 ANQGSEA. Trimming took 7 bases from V and 0 from J, leaving 9 bases between them. This CDR3 has 12 amino acids.

This clonotype was recorded at least ten times. In nucleotides, the CDR3 is TGTGCCAGCAGTCAGACGGCAACTAATGAAAAACTGTTTTTT. The encoded protein is CASSQTATNEKLFF. The chain links TRBV12-3 or TRBV12-4 to TRBJ1-4; D is ambiguous. There are 14 residues in the CDR3. V was clipped by 5 bases and J by 0 bases, with 7 bases between them.

The chain is built from TRBV6-5 and TRBJ2-2; D gene ambiguous. The CDR3 is 14 amino acids. Germline V gene lookup returns CDR1 MNHEY and CDR2 SVGAGI. Trimming removed 0 bases from V and 4 bases from J, with 6 bases in between. The CDR3 DNA reads as TGTGCCAGCAGTTACTCGACCCTCACCGGGGAGCTGTTTTTT. It yields the protein CASSYSTLTGELFF.

This clonotype was seen more than once but under ten times. This chain links TRBV5-5 with TRBJ1-3, with unresolved D. Germline values: CDR1 SGHKS, CDR2 YYEKEE (reference sequence). V lost 5 bases, J lost 2 bases, and 14 bases lay in between. The length of the CDR3 is 15 residues. CDR3 nucleotides: TGTGCCAGCAGTGTGGAGGGAAGAACTGGAAACACCATATATTTT. Its protein product is CASSVEGRTGNTIYF. Together with reference TRBV5-5 and TRBJ1-3, the CDR3 gives the full variable domain: DAGVTQSPTHLIKTRGQQVTLRCSPISGHKSVSWYQQVLGQGPQFIFQYYEKEERGRGNFPDRFSARQFPNYSSELNVNALLLGDSALYLCASSVEGRTGNTIYFGEGSWLTVV.

With regard to this clonotype: This clone may be a read error of a much larger clone one base away. The chain joins TRBV6-1 to TRBJ2-7; the D call may be TRBD1 or TRBD2 (5 bases each). Germline V gene data show CDR1 as MNHNS and CDR2 as SASEGT. Trimming took 6 bases from V and 4 from J, leaving 13 bases between them. CDR3 length: 13 residues. CDR3 DNA: TGTGCCAGCAGCTGGGTCAGGGAGTACGAGCAGTACTTC. It translates to CASSWVREYEQYF.

In this sample, this clonotype turned up many times. V usage is TRBV7-2 and J usage is TRBJ2-2, with D maybe TRBD2 (5 bases). Per the germline V gene, CDR1 is SGHTA and CDR2 is FQGNSA. The germline V and J ends were trimmed by 1 base and 6 bases, with 12 bases remaining between them. The CDR3 covers 15 residues. CDR3 coding DNA: TGTGCCAGCAGCTTAGAGGCTAGCTTTTCCGGGGAGCTGTTTTTT. Its protein is CASSLEASFSGELFF.

This clonotype was observed at least ten times. The V gene is TRBV5-1, the J gene TRBJ1-1; D remains ambiguous. CDR1 is SGHRS and CDR2 is YFSETQ in the germline V gene. There are 19 residues in the CDR3. The V end lost 0 bases, the J end lost 0 bases, and 21 bases lay between the germline ends. The CDR3 is CASSLEGRGNLYMNTEAFF. The CDR3 DNA reads as TGCGCCAGCAGCTTGGAAGGACGGGGTAACCTTTACATGAACACTGAAGCTTTCTTT.

This chain uses TRBV18 with TRBJ2-7; the match to TRBD1 covers 8 bases. The trim removed 4 bases at V and 4 bases at J, leaving 9 bases unmatched. This CDR3 region has 15 residues. Germline CDR1 is KGHSH and CDR2 is LQKENI. CDR3 in amino acids: CASSRATGELYEQYF. The CDR3 nucleotides are TGTGCCAGCTCACGCGCGACAGGGGAATTGTACGAGCAGTACTTC.

This clonotype has a count of ten or more. The V call is TRBV4-3, the J call TRBJ2-1; D unclear. The germline V and J ends were trimmed by 1 base and 12 bases, with 19 bases remaining between them. Looked up from germline, CDR1 is LGHNA and CDR2 is YSLEER. CDR3 length equals 15 residues. CDR3 DNA: TGCGCCAGCAGCCAAGTTTATTATTCGCAGGTTGGGCAGTTCTTC. Translating gives CASSQVYYSQVGQFF.

This clonotype came up many times. V is TRBV5-1 and J is TRBJ2-5, with D possibly matching TRBD2 (5 bases). Germline values: CDR1 SGHRS, CDR2 YFSETQ. V was trimmed by 3 bases and J by 3 bases, leaving 12 bases between them. This CDR3 spans 14 amino acids. The CDR3 nucleotides are TGCGCCAGCAGCTGGAGCGGAGTCAAAGAGACCCAGTACTTC. Protein sequence: CASSWSGVKETQYF.

This clonotype appeared many times. This sequence joins TRBV7-9 and TRBJ1-2; TRBD1 might be the D (6 bases). The V end lost 2 bases, the J end lost 12 bases, and 16 bases lay between the germline ends. The CDR3 runs 13 residues. In germline, CDR1 is SEHNR, CDR2 FQNEAQ (reference sequence). This chain's CDR3 is CASSLTDRTPDTF. CDR3 DNA sequence: TGTGCCAGCAGCTTAACAGACAGGACACCTGACACCTTC.

This clonotype appeared a few times. CDR3 DNA sequence: TGCGCCAGCAGCTTCATGGGGGGCGGGAATGAAAAACTGTTTTTT. Protein: CASSFMGGGNEKLFF. This sequence joins TRBV5-1 and TRBJ1-4; tentative D call: TRBD1 (6 bases). The V end was cut by 2 bases, the J end by 5 bases, with 13 bases between. CDR1 SGHRS and CDR2 YFSETQ come from the germline V gene. The CDR3 is made up of 15 amino acids. The whole variable domain, remainder taken from reference TRBV5-1 and TRBJ1-4, is KAGVTQTPRYLIKTRGQQVTLSCSPISGHRSVSWYQQTPGQGLQFLFEYFSETQRNKGNFPGRFSGRQFSNSRSEMNVSTLELGDSALYLCASSFMGGGNEKLFFGSGTQLSVL.

The table lists this clonotype with many counts. The chain employs TRBV27 and TRBJ2-3, with D possibly being TRBD2 (6 bases). V lost 7 bases, J lost 1 base, and 15 bases lay in between. CDR3 length: 15 residues. From germline, CDR1 is MNHEY and CDR2 SMNVEV (reference sequence). CDR3 sequence (DNA): TGTGCCAGCACCAAACTGATAGCGGGCACAGATACGCAGTATTTT. Translating gives CASTKLIAGTDTQYF.

This clonotype was detected many times. The chain joins TRBV25-1 to TRBJ1-4, with D possibly matching TRBD1 (5 bases). The V gene's germline CDR1 is MGHDK and CDR2 SYGVNS. Trimming pared 7 bases from V and 4 bases from J, leaving 10 bases between. CDR3 length: 13 residues. DNA of the CDR3: TGTGCCAGCATGAGGGGCTTTAATGAAAAACTGTTTTTT. Translated, it gives CASMRGFNEKLFF.

This clonotype has ten or more counts. V usage is TRBV5-1 and J usage is TRBJ2-5; no firm D call. In germline, CDR1 is SGHRS, CDR2 YFSETQ. With 2 bases removed from V and 1 base from J, the gap between germline ends came to 9 bases. This CDR3 region has 14 residues. DNA for the CDR3: TGCGCCAGCAGCTTCACCGGGCCCCAAGAGACCCAGTACTTC. It codes for CASSFTGPQETQYF. The complete variable domain, with remaining parts taken from reference TRBV5-1 and TRBJ2-5, reads KAGVTQTPRYLIKTRGQQVTLSCSPISGHRSVSWYQQTPGQGLQFLFEYFSETQRNKGNFPGRFSGRQFSNSRSEMNVSTLELGDSALYLCASSFTGPQETQYFGPGTRLLVL.

The chain joins TRBV20-1 to TRBJ2-2; D call uncertain. Trimming cost V 0 bases and J 1 base, with 21 bases left between them. CDR1 and CDR2 from the germline V gene are DFQATT and SNEGSKA (reference sequence). CDR3 length: 19 residues. This CDR3 is CSARDDAESAIKNTGELFF. Here the CDR3 DNA reads TGCAGTGCTAGAGATGACGCGGAGTCGGCTATTAAGAACACCGGGGAGCTGTTTTTT.

This clonotype has a count of ten or more. The chain uses TRBV4-1 and TRBJ2-3; the match to TRBD1 covers 8 bases. The trim removed 3 bases at V and 5 bases at J, leaving 4 bases unmatched. The CDR3 has 14 residues. CDR1 is MGHRA, CDR2 YSYEKL, per germline. CDR3 in DNA: TGCGCCAGCAGCCACCCAGGGGGCGAAGATACGCAGTATTTT. Translated, it gives CASSHPGGEDTQYF.